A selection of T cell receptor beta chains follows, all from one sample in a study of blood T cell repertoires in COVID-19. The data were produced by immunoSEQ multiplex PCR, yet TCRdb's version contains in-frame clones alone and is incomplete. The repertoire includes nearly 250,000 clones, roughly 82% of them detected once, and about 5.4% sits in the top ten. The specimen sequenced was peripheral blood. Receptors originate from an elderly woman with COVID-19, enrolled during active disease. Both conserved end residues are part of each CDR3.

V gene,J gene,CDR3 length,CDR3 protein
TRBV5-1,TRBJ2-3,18,CASSLSRTSGEITDTQYF
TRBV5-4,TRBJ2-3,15,CASSLDSARPDTQYF
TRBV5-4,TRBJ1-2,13,CASSSTGLYGYTF
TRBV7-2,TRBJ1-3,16,CASSLAGTISGNTIYF
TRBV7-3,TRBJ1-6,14,CASSEGQPGSPLHF
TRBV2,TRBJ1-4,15,CASSEVGGVVEKLFF
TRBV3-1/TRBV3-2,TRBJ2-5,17,CASSRGLAGGILETQYF
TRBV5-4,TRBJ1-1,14,CASSWGQMNTEAFF
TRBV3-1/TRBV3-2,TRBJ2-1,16,CASSLLAGGTYNEQFF
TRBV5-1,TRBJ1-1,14,CASSSQGPNTEAFF
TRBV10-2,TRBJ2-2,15,CASSVGGGLSGELFF
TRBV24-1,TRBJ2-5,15,CATSDPQGAGETQYF
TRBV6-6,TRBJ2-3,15,CASSPRPGFKDTQYF
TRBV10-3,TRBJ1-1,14,CAISDFGGGTEAFF
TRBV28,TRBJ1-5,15,CASSLGQGNNQPQHF
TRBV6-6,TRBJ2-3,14,CASIGAGYTDTQYF
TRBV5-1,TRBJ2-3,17,CASSLGVSGGITDTQYF
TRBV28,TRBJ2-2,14,CASRPGFGTGELFF
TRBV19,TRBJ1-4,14,CASSSGGWNEKLFF
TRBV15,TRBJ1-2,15,CATSRGQGAYYGYTF
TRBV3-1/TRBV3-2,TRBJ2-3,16,CASSQVLRGGTDTQYF
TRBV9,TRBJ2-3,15,CASSVLAGGTDTQYF
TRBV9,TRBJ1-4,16,CASSLGTGATNEKLFF
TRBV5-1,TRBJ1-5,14,CASSREGIGQPQHF
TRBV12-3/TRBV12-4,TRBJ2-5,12,CASRGGGETQYF
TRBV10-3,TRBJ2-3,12,CAISEGGDTQYF
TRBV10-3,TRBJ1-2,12,CAISEFDYGYTF
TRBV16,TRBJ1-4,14,CASSRQGTNEKLFF
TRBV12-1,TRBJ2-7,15,CASSRRVPLEYEQYF
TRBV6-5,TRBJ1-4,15,CASSYKGSGNEKLFF
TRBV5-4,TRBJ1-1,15,CASAPGGQGATEAFF
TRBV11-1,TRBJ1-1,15,CASSLAPGMNTEAFF
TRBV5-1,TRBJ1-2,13,CASSSQGNYGYTF
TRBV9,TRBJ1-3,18,CASSVGRTRGSEGNTIYF
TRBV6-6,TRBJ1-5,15,CASRGGQGSNQPQHF
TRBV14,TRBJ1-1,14,CASSQVAVRSGAFF
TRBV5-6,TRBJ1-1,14,CASSTQRVNTEAFF
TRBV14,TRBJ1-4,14,CASSQNHGGEKLFF
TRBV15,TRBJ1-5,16,CATSRDGQLSNQPQHF
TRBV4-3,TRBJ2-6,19,CASSQDLGGAHSGANVLTF
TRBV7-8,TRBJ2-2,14,CASSQGGWGGELFF
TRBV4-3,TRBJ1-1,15,CASSRSVQMNTEAFF
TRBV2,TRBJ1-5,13,CASSGETDQPQHF
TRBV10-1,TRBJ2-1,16,CASTGDRGRSYNEQFF
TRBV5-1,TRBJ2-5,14,CASSYDRGGETQYF
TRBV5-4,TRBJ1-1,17,CASSLPGTGVTNTEAFF
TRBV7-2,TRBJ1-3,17,CASRYRTGTGTGNTIYF
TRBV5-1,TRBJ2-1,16,CASSLTSGNSYNEQFF
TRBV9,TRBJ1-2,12,CASSTSGGGYTF
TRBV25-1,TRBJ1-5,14,CASSESNRGQPQHF
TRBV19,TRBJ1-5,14,CASSNTGSNQPQHF
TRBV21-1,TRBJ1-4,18,CASSKGGAGGRANEKLFF